This T cell receptor beta chain is from a study of T-cell reconstitution after alpha-beta-depleted transplantation in children. General study findings and limits: Roughly two months post-transplant, alpha-beta T cells reportedly originated from several hundred graft clones that had expanded. A year had passed since transplant, and T-cell counts and diversity by then came mostly from newly produced T cells.

This clonotype was seen only a few times. Its cognate antigen is unknown. Unique molecular identifiers were incorporated into the prepared TCRbeta library. TCRdb re-analysed the PCR reads in MiXCR, keeping a single row per CDR3 protein. The sample lists some 120,000 distinct CDR3 sequences; 9.5% to 10% were seen once. The CDR3 has 12 amino acids. Germline assignment: CDR1 DFQATT and CDR2 SNEGSKA (reference sequence). V was pared by 2 bases and J by 6 bases, with 10 bases between. This material consisted of PBMCs, mostly from graft donor cells, taken 180 days after TCRalphabeta/CD19-depleted stem cell transplant. This TCR was sampled from a girl under three years old who had a stem cell transplant for combined immunodeficiency, so the T cells may come from the graft donor. The chain recombines TRBV20-1 with TRBJ1-1; D unresolved. CDR3 in DNA: TGCAGTGCTAGAATTCATAGCCCTGAAGCTTTCTTT. Its protein product is CSARIHSPEAFF.